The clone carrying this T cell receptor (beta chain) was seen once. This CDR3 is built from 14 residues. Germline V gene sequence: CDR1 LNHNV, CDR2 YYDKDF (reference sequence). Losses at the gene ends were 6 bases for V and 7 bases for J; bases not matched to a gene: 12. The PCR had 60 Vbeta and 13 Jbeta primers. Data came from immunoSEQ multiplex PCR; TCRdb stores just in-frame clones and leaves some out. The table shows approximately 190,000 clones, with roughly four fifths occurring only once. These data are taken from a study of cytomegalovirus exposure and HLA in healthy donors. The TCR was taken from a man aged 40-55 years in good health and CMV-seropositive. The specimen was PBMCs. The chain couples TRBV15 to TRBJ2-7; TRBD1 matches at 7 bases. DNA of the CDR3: TGTGCCACCAGTACAGACAGGGTGGTCGGTGAGCAGTACTTC. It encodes CATSTDRVVGEQYF.